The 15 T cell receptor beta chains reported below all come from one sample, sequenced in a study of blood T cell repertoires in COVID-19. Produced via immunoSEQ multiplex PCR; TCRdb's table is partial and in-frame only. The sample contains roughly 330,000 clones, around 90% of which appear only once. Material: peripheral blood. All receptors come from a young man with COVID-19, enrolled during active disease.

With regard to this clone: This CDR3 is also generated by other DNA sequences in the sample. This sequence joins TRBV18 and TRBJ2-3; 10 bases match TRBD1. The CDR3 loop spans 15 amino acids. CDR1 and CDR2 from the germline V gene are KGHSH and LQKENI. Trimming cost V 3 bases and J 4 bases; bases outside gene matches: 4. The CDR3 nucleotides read TGTGCCAGCTCACCTAGGGACAGGGGCGCAGATACGCAGTATTTT. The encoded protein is CASSPRDRGADTQYF.

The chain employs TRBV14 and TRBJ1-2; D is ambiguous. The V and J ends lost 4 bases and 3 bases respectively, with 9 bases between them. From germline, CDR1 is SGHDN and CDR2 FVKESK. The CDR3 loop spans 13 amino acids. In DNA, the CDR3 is TGTGCCAGCAGCCCCGGCGGGGACTATGGCTACACCTTC. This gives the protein CASSPGGDYGYTF.

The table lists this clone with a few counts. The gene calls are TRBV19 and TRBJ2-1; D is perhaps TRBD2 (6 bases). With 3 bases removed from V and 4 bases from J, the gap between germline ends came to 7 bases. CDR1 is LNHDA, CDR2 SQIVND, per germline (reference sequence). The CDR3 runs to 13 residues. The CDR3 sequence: CASSMGLYNEQFF. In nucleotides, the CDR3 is TGTGCCAGTAGTATGGGACTTTACAATGAGCAGTTCTTC.

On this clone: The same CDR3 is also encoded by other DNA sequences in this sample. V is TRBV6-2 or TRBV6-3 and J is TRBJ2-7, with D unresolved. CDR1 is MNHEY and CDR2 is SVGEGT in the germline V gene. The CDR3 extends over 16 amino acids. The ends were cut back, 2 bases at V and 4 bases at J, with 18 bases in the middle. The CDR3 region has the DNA TGTGCCAGCAGTTACATACCAGGTCCCCTGGCTTACGAGCAGTACTTC. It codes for CASSYIPGPLAYEQYF.

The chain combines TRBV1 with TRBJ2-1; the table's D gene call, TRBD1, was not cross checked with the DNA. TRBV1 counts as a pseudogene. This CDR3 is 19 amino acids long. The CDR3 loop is CTSSSTGMDGIGGYNEQFF. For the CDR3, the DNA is TGCACCAGCAGCAGTACAGGGATGGACGGGATAGGCGGCTACAATGAGCAGTTCTTC.

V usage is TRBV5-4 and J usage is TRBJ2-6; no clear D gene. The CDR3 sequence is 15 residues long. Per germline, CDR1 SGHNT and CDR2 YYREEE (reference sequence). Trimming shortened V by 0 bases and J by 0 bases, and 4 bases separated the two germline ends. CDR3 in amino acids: CASSLGHSGANVLTF. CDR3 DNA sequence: TGTGCCAGCAGCTTGGGTCACTCTGGGGCCAACGTCCTGACTTTC.

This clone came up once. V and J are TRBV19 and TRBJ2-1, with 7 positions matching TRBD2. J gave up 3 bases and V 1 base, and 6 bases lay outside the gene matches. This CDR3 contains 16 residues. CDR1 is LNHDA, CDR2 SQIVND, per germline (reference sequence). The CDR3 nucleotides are TGTGCCAGTAGTATAGGACTAGCTAAGGGCTACAATGAGCAGTTCTTC. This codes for CASSIGLAKGYNEQFF.

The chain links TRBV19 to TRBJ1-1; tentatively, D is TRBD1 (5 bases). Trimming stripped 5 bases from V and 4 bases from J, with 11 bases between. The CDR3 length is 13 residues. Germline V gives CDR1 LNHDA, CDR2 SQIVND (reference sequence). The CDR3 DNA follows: TGTGCCAGTAGTCCAGGACATTCCACTGAAGCTTTCTTT. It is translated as CASSPGHSTEAFF. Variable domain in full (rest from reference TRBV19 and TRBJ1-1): DGGITQSPKYLFRKEGQNVTLSCEQNLNHDAMYWYRQDPGQGLRLIYYSQIVNDFQKGDIAEGYSVSREKKESFPLTVTSAQKNPTAFYLCASSPGHSTEAFFGQGTRLTVV.

This CDR3 reads CASGASTGAYEQYF. The CDR3 nucleotides are TGCGCCAGCGGAGCCTCGACAGGGGCCTACGAGCAGTACTTC. This rearrangement joins TRBV4-1 to TRBJ2-7, with TRBD1 identical over 8 bases. The CDR3 is 14 residues long. The V and J ends lost 8 bases and 2 bases, in that order; junction bases with no gene match: 8. In germline, CDR1 is MGHRA, CDR2 YSYEKL.

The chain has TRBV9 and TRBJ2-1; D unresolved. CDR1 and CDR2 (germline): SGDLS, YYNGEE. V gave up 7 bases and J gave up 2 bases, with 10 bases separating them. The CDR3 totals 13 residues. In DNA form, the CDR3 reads TGTGCCAGCTCGGCACTACCCTACAATGAGCAGTTCTTC. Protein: CASSALPYNEQFF.

CDR3 sequence reads: CASSSRGPGGYTF. CDR3 bases: TGTGCCAGCAGCTCCAGGGGGCCGGGAGGCTACACCTTC. The genes are TRBV5-8 and TRBJ1-2, with 8 positions matching TRBD1. CDR1 and CDR2 from the germline V gene are SGHTS and YDEGEE. After removal of 3 bases from V and 8 bases from J, the junction contained 6 bases not matched to a gene. The CDR3 totals 13 residues.

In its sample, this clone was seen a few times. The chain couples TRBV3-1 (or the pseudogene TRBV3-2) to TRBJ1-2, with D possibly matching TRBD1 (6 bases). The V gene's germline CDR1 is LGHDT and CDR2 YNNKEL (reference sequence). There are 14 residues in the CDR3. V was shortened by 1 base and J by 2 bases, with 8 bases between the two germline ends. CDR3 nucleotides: TGTGCCAGCAGCCAAGCAGGGGTAAACTATGGCTACACCTTC. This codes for CASSQAGVNYGYTF.

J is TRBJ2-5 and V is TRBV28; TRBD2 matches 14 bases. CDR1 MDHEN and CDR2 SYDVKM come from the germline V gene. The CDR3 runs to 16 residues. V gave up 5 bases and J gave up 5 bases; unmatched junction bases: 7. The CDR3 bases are TGTGCCAGCAGTCCCGGACTAGCGGGGGGTCTGGAGACCCAGTACTTC. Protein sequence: CASSPGLAGGLETQYF.

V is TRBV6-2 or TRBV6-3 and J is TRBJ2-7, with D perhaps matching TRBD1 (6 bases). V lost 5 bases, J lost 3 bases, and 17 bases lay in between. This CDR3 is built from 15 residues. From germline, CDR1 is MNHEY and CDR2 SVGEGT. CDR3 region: CASSGLPRGVYEQYF. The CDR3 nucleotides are TGTGCCAGCAGTGGTCTGCCCAGGGGTGTCTACGAGCAGTACTTC.

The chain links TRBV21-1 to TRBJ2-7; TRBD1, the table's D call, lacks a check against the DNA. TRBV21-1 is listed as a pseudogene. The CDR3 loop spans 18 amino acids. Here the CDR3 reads CASSRFKVGQGENYEQYF. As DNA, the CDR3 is TGTGCCAGCAGCAGATTTAAGGTTGGACAGGGGGAGAACTACGAGCAGTACTTC.